This TCR beta chain emerged from a study of blood T cell repertoires in COVID-19 (TCRdb year 2020). Regarding the complete study: The collaborator samples originated in the United States, Italy and Spain and spanned the acute and convalescent phases of COVID-19. The prospective study material was composed of cDNA or gDNA derived from T cells, B-cell-depleted T cells, or PBMCs. The dataset comprised deeply sampled blood TCRbeta repertoires from subjects exposed to, actively infected with, or recovered from COVID-19. The repertoires were made available in a free public database intended to serve as a resource for research on the immune response to SARS-CoV-2. The samples were drawn from two sources: the first 160 participants of the ongoing ImmuneRACE study, and over 950 subjects contributed by 6 global collaborators. The sample metadata nearly always contained a de-identified subject ID, COVID-19 status, age in years and sex. Where available, HLA class I and class II types were obtained from metadata supplied by the sample provider rather than from assay-based typing.

Beyond this particular receptor, the publication reports: The amount of clinical and demographic metadata varied by source and participant and was provided uncurated.

The CDR3 measures 13 amino acids from cysteine to phenylalanine. Only the CDR3 DNA stays, 39 bases, in frame from base 1. At the junction V is shortened by 3 bases and J by 6 bases, with 9 bases in between. From a lookup of the germline V gene (reference sequence), CDR1 and CDR2 are LGHDT and YNNKEL. As regards this clone: Its antigen specificity is not known. No base qualities exist here, and no much larger clone lies one base off it.

TCRbeta CDR3 regions were amplified from genomic DNA by means of the immunoSEQ Assay, a bias-controlled multiplex PCR. In the paper's pipeline: The number of nucleated cells in each sample was estimated by amplification of reference gene primers within the assay. To quantify the absolute abundance of each unique TCRbeta CDR3 rearrangement, sequence reads were collapsed and filtered. For each sample, productive Simpson clonality was calculated as the square root of Simpson's diversity index over productive rearrangements. The clones in this table, taken by TCRdb from immuneACCESS, are in-frame only. Not every clone is retained; where verified, under half of the shortfall comes from an unresolved V gene, and the cause of the rest is unknown. Clone size and the V and J calls come from that table; the DNA yielded D and trimming. Within this sample are over 120,000 clones, with 88% of them counted one time only. The ten largest account for 1.8% of the sample.

Each collaborating institution followed its own protocols to collect whole blood in K2EDTA tubes. Collaborator samples were shipped for TCRbeta analysis as frozen whole blood, isolated PBMCs, or DNA extracted from either sample type. Specimen: peripheral blood. The origin of this receptor is a man aged 70 or older with acute or convalescent COVID-19. In this chain, TRBV3-1 (or the pseudogene TRBV3-2) is recombined with TRBJ2-1, with no confident D gene call. The bases are TGTGCCAGCAGCCATAGTTTCCCCAATGAGCAGTTCTTC. This sequence encodes CASSHSFPNEQFF.